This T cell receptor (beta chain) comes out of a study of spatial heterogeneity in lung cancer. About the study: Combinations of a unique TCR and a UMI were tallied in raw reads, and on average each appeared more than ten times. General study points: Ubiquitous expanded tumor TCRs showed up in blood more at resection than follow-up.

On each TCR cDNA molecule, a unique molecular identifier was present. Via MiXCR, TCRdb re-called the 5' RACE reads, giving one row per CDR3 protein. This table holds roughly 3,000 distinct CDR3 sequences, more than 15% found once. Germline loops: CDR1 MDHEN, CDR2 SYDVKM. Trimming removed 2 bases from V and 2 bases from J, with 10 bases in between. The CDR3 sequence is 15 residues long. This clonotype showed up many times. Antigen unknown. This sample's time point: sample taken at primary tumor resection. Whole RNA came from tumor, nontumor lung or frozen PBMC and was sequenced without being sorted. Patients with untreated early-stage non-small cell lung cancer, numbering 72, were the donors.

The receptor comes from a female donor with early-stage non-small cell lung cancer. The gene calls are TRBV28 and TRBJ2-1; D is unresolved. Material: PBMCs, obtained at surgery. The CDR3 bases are TGTGCCAGCAGTTTAGCGCCCTTAACCTACAATGAGCAGTTCTTC. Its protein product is CASSLAPLTYNEQFF.